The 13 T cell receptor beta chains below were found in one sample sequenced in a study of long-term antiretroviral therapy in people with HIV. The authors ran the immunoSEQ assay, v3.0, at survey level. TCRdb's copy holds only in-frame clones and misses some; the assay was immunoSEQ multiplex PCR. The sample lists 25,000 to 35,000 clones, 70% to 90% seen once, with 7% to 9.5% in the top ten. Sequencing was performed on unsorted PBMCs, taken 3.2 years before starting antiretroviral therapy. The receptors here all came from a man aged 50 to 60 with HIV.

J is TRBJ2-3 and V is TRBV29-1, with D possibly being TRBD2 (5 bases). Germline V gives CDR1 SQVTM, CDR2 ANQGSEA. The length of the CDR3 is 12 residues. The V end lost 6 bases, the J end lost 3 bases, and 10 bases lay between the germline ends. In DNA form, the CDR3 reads TGCAGCGTATCACTAGGTACAGATACGCAGTATTTT. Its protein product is CSVSLGTDTQYF.

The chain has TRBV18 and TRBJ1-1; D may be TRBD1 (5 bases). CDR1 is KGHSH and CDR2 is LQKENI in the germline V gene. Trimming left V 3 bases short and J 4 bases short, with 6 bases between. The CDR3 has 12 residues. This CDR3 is CASSPRVTEAFF. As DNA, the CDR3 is TGTGCCAGCTCACCCAGGGTCACTGAAGCTTTCTTT.

CDR3 in DNA: TGTGCCTGGAGTGTTCCGGGCCTTGGAAACACCATATATTTT. Its protein is CAWSVPGLGNTIYF. This rearrangement joins TRBV30 to TRBJ1-3, with D uncertain. Germline CDR1 is GTSNPN and CDR2 is SVGIG (reference sequence). This CDR3 contains 14 residues. V lost 0 bases and J lost 3, with 9 bases in between.

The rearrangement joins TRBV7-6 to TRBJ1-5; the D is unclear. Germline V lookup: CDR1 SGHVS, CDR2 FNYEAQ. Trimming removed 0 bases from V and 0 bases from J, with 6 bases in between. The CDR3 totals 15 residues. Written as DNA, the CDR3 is TGTGCCAGCAGCTTAGCCAGCAATAGCAATCAGCCCCAGCATTTT. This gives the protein CASSLASNSNQPQHF.

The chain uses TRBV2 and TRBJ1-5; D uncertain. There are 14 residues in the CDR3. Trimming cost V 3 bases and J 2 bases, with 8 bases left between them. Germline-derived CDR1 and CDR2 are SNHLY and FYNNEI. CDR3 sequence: CASSDRMRNQPQHF. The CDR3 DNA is TGTGCCAGCAGTGATAGGATGCGCAATCAGCCCCAGCATTTT.

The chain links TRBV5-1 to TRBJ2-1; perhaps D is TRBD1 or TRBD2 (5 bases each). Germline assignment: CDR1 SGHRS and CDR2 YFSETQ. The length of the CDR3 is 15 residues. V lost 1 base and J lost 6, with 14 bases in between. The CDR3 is CASSLSEGSGNEQFF. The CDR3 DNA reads TGCGCCAGCAGCTTGTCAGAGGGGAGCGGCAATGAGCAGTTCTTC.

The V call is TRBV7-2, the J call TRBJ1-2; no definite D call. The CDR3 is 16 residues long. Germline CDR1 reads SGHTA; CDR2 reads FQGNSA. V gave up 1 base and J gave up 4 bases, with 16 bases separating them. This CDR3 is CASSLGRPEGAYGYTF. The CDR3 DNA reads TGTGCCAGCAGCTTAGGGCGCCCAGAGGGAGCCTATGGCTACACCTTC.

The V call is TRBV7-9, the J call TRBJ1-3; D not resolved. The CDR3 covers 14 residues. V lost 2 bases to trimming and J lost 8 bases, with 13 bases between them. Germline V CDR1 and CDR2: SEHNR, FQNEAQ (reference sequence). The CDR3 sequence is CASSLFGRGDTIYF. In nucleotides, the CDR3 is TGTGCCAGCAGCTTATTCGGACGTGGCGACACCATATATTTT.

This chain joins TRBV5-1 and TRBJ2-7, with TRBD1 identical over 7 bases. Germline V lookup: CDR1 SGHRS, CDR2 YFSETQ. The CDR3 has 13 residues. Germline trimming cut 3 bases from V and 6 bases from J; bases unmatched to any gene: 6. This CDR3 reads CASSWDSLGEQYF. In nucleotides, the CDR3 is TGCGCCAGCAGCTGGGACAGCCTCGGCGAGCAGTACTTC.

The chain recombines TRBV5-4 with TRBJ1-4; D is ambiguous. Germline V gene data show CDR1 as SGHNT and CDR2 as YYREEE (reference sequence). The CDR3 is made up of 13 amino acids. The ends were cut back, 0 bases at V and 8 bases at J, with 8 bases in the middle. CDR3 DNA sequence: TGTGCCAGCAGCTTGGGGGGAGGGGAAAAACTGTTTTTT. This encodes CASSLGGGEKLFF.

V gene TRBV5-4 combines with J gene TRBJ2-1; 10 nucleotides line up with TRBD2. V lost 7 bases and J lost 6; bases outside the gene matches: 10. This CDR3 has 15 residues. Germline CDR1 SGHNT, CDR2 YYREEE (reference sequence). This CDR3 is CASRIALAGINEQFF. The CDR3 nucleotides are TGTGCCAGCCGGATAGCACTAGCGGGAATCAATGAGCAGTTCTTC. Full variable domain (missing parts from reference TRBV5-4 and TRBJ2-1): ETGVTQSPTHLIKTRGQQVTLRCSSQSGHNTVSWYQQALGQGPQFIFQYYREEENGRGNFPPRFSGLQFPNYSSELNVNALELDDSALYLCASRIALAGINEQFFGPGTRLTVL.

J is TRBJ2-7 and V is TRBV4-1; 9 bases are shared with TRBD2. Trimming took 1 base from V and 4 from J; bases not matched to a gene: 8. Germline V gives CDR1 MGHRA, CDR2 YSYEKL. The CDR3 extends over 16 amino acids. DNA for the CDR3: TGCGCCAGCAGCCAAGCTGCGGGGGGGGATTTTTACGAGCAGTACTTC. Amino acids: CASSQAAGGDFYEQYF.

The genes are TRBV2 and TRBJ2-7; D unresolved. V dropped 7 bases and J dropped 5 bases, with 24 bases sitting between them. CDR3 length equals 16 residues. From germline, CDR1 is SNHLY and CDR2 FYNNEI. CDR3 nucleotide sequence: TGTGCCAGCAATTGGCCCCCCGAATATAAGGGTGACGAGCAGTACTTC. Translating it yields CASNWPPEYKGDEQYF.